A selection of T cell receptor beta chains follows, all from one sample in a study of blood T cell repertoires in COVID-19. Libraries were prepared by immunoSEQ multiplex PCR; TCRdb keeps only in-frame clonotypes and omits some of them. The table shows some 30,000 clones, with roughly 85% occurring only once. Sequenced: peripheral blood. Receptors originate from a man between 60 and 70 years old with active COVID-19. CDR3s include the opening cysteine and the closing phenylalanine or tryptophan. A D gene is named only where the DNA matches it firmly. A row's size may be missing; if present it is once, few, many or a size class.

CDR3aa: CASSATGNEKLFF
CDR3nt: TGTGCCAGCAGCGCCACGGGTAATGAAAAACTGTTTTTT
v_gene: TRBV9
j_gene: TRBJ1-4
abundance: -
d_gene: -

CDR3aa: CASSSSDRGLLVEKLFF
CDR3nt: TGTGCCAGCAGTAGTTCGGACAGGGGGCTGCTTGTCGAAAAACTGTTTTTT
v_gene: TRBV28
j_gene: TRBJ1-4
abundance: -
d_gene: TRBD1

CDR3aa: CASSYAEKLFF
CDR3nt: TGTGCCAGCAGCTATGCGGAAAAACTGTTTTTT
v_gene: TRBV7-9
j_gene: TRBJ1-4
abundance: -
d_gene: -

CDR3aa: CASSEGRAGTDTQYF
CDR3nt: TGTGCCAGCAGTGAAGGGAGGGCTGGCACAGATACGCAGTATTTT
v_gene: TRBV2
j_gene: TRBJ2-3
abundance: -
d_gene: -

CDR3aa: CASSQQGVGNQPQHF
CDR3nt: TGTGCCAGCAGCCAACAGGGAGTCGGCAATCAGCCCCAGCATTTT
v_gene: TRBV6-5
j_gene: TRBJ1-5
abundance: -
d_gene: -

CDR3aa: CASSGPTGAGSGSLRTDTQYF
CDR3nt: TGTGCCAGCAGCGGACCGACAGGGGCTGGTAGCGGGAGTTTACGAACAGATACGCAGTATTTT
v_gene: TRBV7-8
j_gene: TRBJ2-3
abundance: -
d_gene: -

CDR3aa: CASSGSGSTQYF
CDR3nt: TGTGCCAGCAGTGGTAGCGGGAGTACGCAGTATTTT
v_gene: TRBV2
j_gene: TRBJ2-3
abundance: -
d_gene: TRBD2

CDR3aa: CASSLFRRRNTEAFF
CDR3nt: TGCGCCAGCAGCTTGTTTCGACGGAGGAACACTGAAGCTTTCTTT
v_gene: TRBV5-1
j_gene: TRBJ1-1
abundance: -
d_gene: -

CDR3aa: CASRLNEKLFF
CDR3nt: TGTGCCAGCAGACTTAATGAAAAACTGTTTTTT
v_gene: TRBV2
j_gene: TRBJ1-4
abundance: few
d_gene: -

CDR3aa: CASSPTGGHQYF
CDR3nt: TGTGCCAGCAGCCCAACGGGGGGACACCAGTACTTC
v_gene: TRBV3-1/TRBV3-2
j_gene: TRBJ2-4
abundance: -
d_gene: -

CDR3aa: CASSLDRAGGDSGANVLTF
CDR3nt: TGTGCCAGCAGCTTGGACCGCGCGGGAGGGGACTCTGGGGCCAACGTCCTGACTTTC
v_gene: TRBV5-4
j_gene: TRBJ2-6
abundance: -
d_gene: TRBD2

CDR3aa: CASSAGEADTQYF
CDR3nt: TGTGCCAGCAGTGCTGGGGAGGCAGATACGCAGTATTTT
v_gene: TRBV6-4
j_gene: TRBJ2-3
abundance: -
d_gene: -

CDR3aa: CASSSSGRHQETQYF
CDR3nt: TGTGCCAGCAGTTCTAGCGGGCGTCACCAAGAGACCCAGTACTTC
v_gene: TRBV2
j_gene: TRBJ2-5
abundance: -
d_gene: TRBD2

CDR3aa: CASSSTGGYSGANVLTF
CDR3nt: TGTGCCAGCAGCTCTACAGGGGGCTACTCTGGGGCCAACGTCCTGACTTTC
v_gene: TRBV5-6
j_gene: TRBJ2-6
abundance: few
d_gene: TRBD1

CDR3aa: CASSPRTSGRGDTQYF
CDR3nt: TGTGCCAGCAGCCCACGGACTAGCGGGAGGGGCGATACGCAGTATTTT
v_gene: TRBV3-1/TRBV3-2
j_gene: TRBJ2-3
abundance: -
d_gene: TRBD2

CDR3aa: CASSLGWRGSTTDTQYF
CDR3nt: TGTGCCAGCAGTTTAGGGTGGCGGGGGAGTACCACAGATACGCAGTATTTT
v_gene: TRBV28
j_gene: TRBJ2-3
abundance: once
d_gene: TRBD2

CDR3aa: CASSPGGVGPAAKNIQYF
CDR3nt: TGTGCCAGCAGCCCCGGGGGGGTTGGCCCAGCAGCCAAAAACATTCAGTACTTC
v_gene: TRBV28
j_gene: TRBJ2-4
abundance: -
d_gene: TRBD2

CDR3aa: CASSLVRQATGELFF
CDR3nt: TGTGCCAGCAGCTTAGTCAGGCAGGCCACCGGGGAGCTGTTTTTT
v_gene: TRBV7-2
j_gene: TRBJ2-2
abundance: -
d_gene: -

CDR3aa: CASSVGSLYRGVSIQYF
CDR3nt: TGTGCCAGCAGCGTAGGTTCCCTTTACAGGGGAGTGTCCATTCAGTACTTC
v_gene: TRBV9
j_gene: TRBJ2-4
abundance: -
d_gene: TRBD1

CDR3aa: CASSQNAPRTGELFF
CDR3nt: TGTGCCAGCAGTCAAAATGCCCCGAGGACCGGGGAGCTGTTTTTT
v_gene: TRBV28
j_gene: TRBJ2-2
abundance: -
d_gene: -

CDR3aa: CASSEGALTGELFF
CDR3nt: TGTGCCAGCAGCGAGGGGGCGTTGACCGGGGAGCTGTTTTTT
v_gene: TRBV7-3
j_gene: TRBJ2-2
abundance: once
d_gene: TRBD1

CDR3aa: CASSLAGDRGREPGANVLTF
CDR3nt: TGTGCCAGCAGCTTAGCAGGGGACAGGGGGCGCGAACCTGGGGCCAACGTCCTGACTTTC
v_gene: TRBV7-2
j_gene: TRBJ2-6
abundance: -
d_gene: TRBD1

CDR3aa: CASSTGLAGVETQYF
CDR3nt: TGTGCCAGCAGCACCGGACTAGCGGGAGTGGAGACCCAGTACTTC
v_gene: TRBV7-2
j_gene: TRBJ2-5
abundance: -
d_gene: TRBD2

CDR3aa: CASSIVGTSGTDTQYF
CDR3nt: TGTGCCAGCTCGATCGTCGGCACTAGCGGGACAGATACGCAGTATTTT
v_gene: TRBV18
j_gene: TRBJ2-3
abundance: -
d_gene: TRBD2

CDR3aa: CAISVGTSGLGSYEQYF
CDR3nt: TGTGCCATCAGTGTTGGGACTAGCGGTCTGGGCTCCTACGAGCAGTACTTC
v_gene: TRBV10-3
j_gene: TRBJ2-7
abundance: -
d_gene: TRBD2

CDR3aa: CASSLTSGRAEEQYF
CDR3nt: TGCGCCAGCAGCCTAACTAGCGGGAGGGCCGAGGAGCAGTACTTC
v_gene: TRBV5-1
j_gene: TRBJ2-7
abundance: once
d_gene: TRBD2

CDR3aa: CATSDSLAGETQYF
CDR3nt: TGTGCCACCAGTGATTCTCTAGCGGGAGAGACCCAGTACTTC
v_gene: TRBV24-1
j_gene: TRBJ2-5
abundance: -
d_gene: TRBD2

CDR3aa: CASSPVAGSQDNSPLHF
CDR3nt: TGTGCCAGCTCACCGGTTGCTGGGAGTCAGGATAATTCACCCCTCCACTTT
v_gene: TRBV18
j_gene: TRBJ1-6
abundance: -
d_gene: -

CDR3aa: CASSKGGSGSSYEQYF
CDR3nt: TGTGCCAGCAGCAAAGGAGGTAGCGGGAGCTCCTACGAGCAGTACTTC
v_gene: TRBV21-1
j_gene: TRBJ2-7
abundance: -
d_gene: -

CDR3aa: CASSLVEPRGYTF
CDR3nt: TGCGCCAGCAGCTTGGTAGAACCTCGTGGCTACACCTTC
v_gene: TRBV5-1
j_gene: TRBJ1-2
abundance: -
d_gene: -

CDR3aa: CASSVGVLAGSSGELFF
CDR3nt: TGTGCCAGCAGCGTAGGAGTCCTAGCGGGATCTAGCGGGGAGCTGTTTTTT
v_gene: TRBV9
j_gene: TRBJ2-2
abundance: -
d_gene: TRBD2

CDR3aa: CASSLVGGPENEQYF
CDR3nt: TGCGCCAGCAGCTTAGTGGGAGGGCCGGAAAACGAGCAGTACTTC
v_gene: TRBV5-1
j_gene: TRBJ2-7
abundance: -
d_gene: TRBD2

CDR3aa: CATSGVSGGDQPQHF
CDR3nt: TGTGCCACCAGTGGGGTGTCAGGGGGCGATCAGCCCCAGCATTTT
v_gene: TRBV24-1
j_gene: TRBJ1-5
abundance: -
d_gene: TRBD1

CDR3aa: CATSRDAVAKNIQYF
CDR3nt: TGTGCCACCAGCAGAGATGCGGTAGCCAAAAACATTCAGTACTTC
v_gene: TRBV15
j_gene: TRBJ2-4
abundance: -
d_gene: -

CDR3aa: CASSPRDRVSHSPLHF
CDR3nt: TGTGCCAGCAGCCCCAGGGACAGGGTCTCCCATTCACCCCTCCACTTT
v_gene: TRBV7-2
j_gene: TRBJ1-6
abundance: -
d_gene: TRBD1

CDR3aa: CSTLLGGRAQYF
CDR3nt: TGCAGCACCCTCCTCGGCGGGAGAGCGCAGTATTTT
v_gene: TRBV29-1
j_gene: TRBJ2-3
abundance: once
d_gene: TRBD2

CDR3aa: CASSQILAGGPYNEQFF
CDR3nt: TGTGCCAGCAGCCAGATACTAGCGGGGGGTCCCTACAATGAGCAGTTCTTC
v_gene: TRBV3-1/TRBV3-2
j_gene: TRBJ2-1
abundance: -
d_gene: TRBD2

CDR3aa: CASRTSGSGEQFF
CDR3nt: TGCGCCAGTAGGACTAGCGGGAGTGGTGAGCAGTTCTTC
v_gene: TRBV10-2
j_gene: TRBJ2-1
abundance: -
d_gene: TRBD2

CDR3aa: CASSSGMTGFEKLFF
CDR3nt: TGTGCCAGCAGTTCTGGTATGACAGGATTCGAAAAACTGTTTTTT
v_gene: TRBV28
j_gene: TRBJ1-4
abundance: -
d_gene: -

CDR3aa: CSVLGGEAKNIQYF
CDR3nt: TGCAGCGTACTAGGAGGGGAAGCCAAAAACATTCAGTACTTC
v_gene: TRBV29-1
j_gene: TRBJ2-4
abundance: -
d_gene: -

CDR3aa: CSCLGLAEGATDTQYF
CDR3nt: TGCAGCTGTCTGGGACTAGCGGAGGGGGCCACAGATACGCAGTATTTT
v_gene: TRBV29-1
j_gene: TRBJ2-3
abundance: few
d_gene: TRBD2

CDR3aa: CASSPSKGDRGNTEAFF
CDR3nt: TGTGCCAGTAGTCCCTCTAAAGGGGACAGGGGTAACACTGAAGCTTTCTTT
v_gene: TRBV19
j_gene: TRBJ1-1
abundance: -
d_gene: TRBD1

CDR3aa: CASGPEPATEQFF
CDR3nt: TGTGCTAGTGGTCCAGAACCAGCGACTGAGCAGTTCTTC
v_gene: TRBV12-5
j_gene: TRBJ2-1
abundance: -
d_gene: -

CDR3aa: CASAGSGGLSSTQYF
CDR3nt: TGTGCTAGTGCCGGTAGCGGGGGCCTCAGTAGTACGCAGTATTTT
v_gene: TRBV12-5
j_gene: TRBJ2-3
abundance: -
d_gene: TRBD2

CDR3aa: CASRGRDPPTDTQYF
CDR3nt: TGTGCCAGCAGGGGGCGGGACCCCCCCACAGATACGCAGTATTTT
v_gene: TRBV21-1
j_gene: TRBJ2-3
abundance: -
d_gene: -

CDR3aa: CASSPQGAGGNNEQFF
CDR3nt: TGTGCCAGCAGCCCCCAGGGCGCGGGAGGAAACAATGAGCAGTTCTTC
v_gene: TRBV9
j_gene: TRBJ2-1
abundance: -
d_gene: TRBD2

CDR3aa: CASRLDRTSGNTIYF
CDR3nt: TGTGCCAGCAGGTTGGACAGAACCTCTGGAAACACCATATATTTT
v_gene: TRBV28
j_gene: TRBJ1-3
abundance: -
d_gene: -

CDR3aa: CASSPDFIIVLNTEAFF
CDR3nt: TGTGCCAGCTCACCCGATTTCATTATAGTCCTCAACACTGAAGCTTTCTTT
v_gene: TRBV18
j_gene: TRBJ1-1
abundance: -
d_gene: -

CDR3aa: CASREPGQRTDTQYF
CDR3nt: TGTGCCAGTAGGGAACCGGGACAGAGGACAGATACGCAGTATTTT
v_gene: TRBV19
j_gene: TRBJ2-3
abundance: -
d_gene: TRBD1

CDR3aa: CASSIGTSRISYEQYF
CDR3nt: TGCGCCAGCAGCATAGGGACTAGCCGTATCTCCTACGAGCAGTACTTC
v_gene: TRBV5-1
j_gene: TRBJ2-7
abundance: -
d_gene: TRBD2

CDR3aa: CASSLVGGARYNEQFF
CDR3nt: TGTGCCAGCAGCTTAGTAGGGGGGGCTAGGTACAATGAGCAGTTCTTC
v_gene: TRBV11-2
j_gene: TRBJ2-1
abundance: -
d_gene: -

CDR3aa: CSAGLSSEQYF
CDR3nt: TGCAGCGCAGGACTATCCAGTGAGCAGTACTTC
v_gene: TRBV29-1
j_gene: TRBJ2-7
abundance: few
d_gene: -